This T cell receptor (beta chain) appears in the sequencing data of a study of cytomegalovirus exposure and HLA in healthy donors. This CDR3 has 12 residues. With 7 bases removed from V and 7 bases from J, the gap between germline ends came to 13 bases. Per the germline V gene, CDR1 is SNHLY and CDR2 is FYNNEI. Primers included in the PCR were 60 Vbeta and 13 Jbeta primers. TCRdb's copy holds only in-frame clones and misses some; the assay was immunoSEQ multiplex PCR. The table includes around 120,000 clones, roughly 80% detected once. The chain is built from TRBV2 and TRBJ1-2, with a tentative D call TRBD1 (5 bases). The receptor's source is a woman in her thirties or forties in good health and CMV-seropositive. Sequences were obtained from PBMCs. CDR3: CASTGAGGGYTF. The CDR3 nucleotides read TGTGCCAGCACCGGGGCCGGGGGTGGCTACACCTTC.